This is a list of T cell receptor beta chains from one sample in a study of T cell responses to AZD1222 COVID-19 vaccine. Sequencing was performed with immunoSEQ multiplex PCR; in TCRdb, only in-frame clones are kept and a portion is missing. The table has some 92,000 clones, about 90% seen once. The material sequenced was peripheral blood, taken on day 0 of AZD1222 vaccination. The receptors come from an adult in good health. CDR3s include the opening cysteine and the closing phenylalanine or tryptophan. The order of the fields is D gene, J gene, V gene, CDR3 DNA, CDR3 protein. A D gene is named only where the DNA matches it firmly.

D: NA
J: TRBJ1-1
V: TRBV12-3/TRBV12-4
DNA: TGTGCCAGCAGTTTCGGGGCTGAAGCTTTCTTT
CDR3: CASSFGAEAFF

D: NA
J: TRBJ1-5
V: TRBV27
DNA: TGTGCCAGCAGTTTCGGCCAGGGTGGTCAGCCCCAGCATTTT
CDR3: CASSFGQGGQPQHF

D: NA
J: TRBJ2-6
V: TRBV28
DNA: TGTGCCAGCAGTCACGGACACAGCTCTGGGGCCAACGTCCTGACTTTC
CDR3: CASSHGHSSGANVLTF

D: NA
J: TRBJ1-1
V: TRBV18
DNA: TGTGCCAGCTCACCACCTGCCAGGGCCAACACTGAAGCTTTCTTT
CDR3: CASSPPARANTEAFF

D: TRBD2
J: TRBJ2-1
V: TRBV9
DNA: TGTGCCAGCAGCGGAGAGGCTAGCGGGATTCGTAATGAGCAGTTCTTC
CDR3: CASSGEASGIRNEQFF

D: TRBD1
J: TRBJ1-4
V: TRBV2
DNA: TGTGCCAGCAGTGGCCGGACAGGGGGTGGCACTAATGAAAAACTGTTTTTT
CDR3: CASSGRTGGGTNEKLFF

D: NA
J: TRBJ2-5
V: TRBV6-5
DNA: TGTGCCAGCAGTTACCCCGGGACCCCTCCGACCCAGTACTTC
CDR3: CASSYPGTPPTQYF

D: TRBD2
J: TRBJ2-1
V: TRBV7-3
DNA: TGTGCCAGCAGCTTAATGGCGGGAGGGGCCTACAATGAGCAGTTCTTC
CDR3: CASSLMAGGAYNEQFF

D: NA
J: TRBJ1-3
V: TRBV11-2
DNA: TGTGCCAGCAGCTCTTCAGGGGTCTCTGGAAACACCATATATTTT
CDR3: CASSSSGVSGNTIYF

D: TRBD2
J: TRBJ2-3
V: TRBV10-3
DNA: TGTGCCATCGAACTAGCGTCCAACACAGATACGCAGTATTTT
CDR3: CAIELASNTDTQYF

D: NA
J: TRBJ1-1
V: TRBV2
DNA: TGTGCCAGCAGTGAGACCGTGCGCAGGGAGAACACTGAAGCTTTCTTT
CDR3: CASSETVRRENTEAFF

D: NA
J: TRBJ1-1
V: TRBV12-3/TRBV12-4
DNA: TGTGCCAGCAGTAAGACGAGGAACACTGAAGCTTTCTTT
CDR3: CASSKTRNTEAFF

D: NA
J: TRBJ2-5
V: TRBV29-1
DNA: TGCAGCGTGGTAGGGAAGCAAGAGACCCAGTACTTC
CDR3: CSVVGKQETQYF

D: NA
J: TRBJ1-1
V: TRBV6-5
DNA: TGTGCCAGCAGTTTACATGTCAGGGATGGGACTGAAGCTTTCTTT
CDR3: CASSLHVRDGTEAFF

D: NA
J: TRBJ1-4
V: TRBV6-1
DNA: TGTGCCAGCAGTGATTCAACGGGAGTAGAAAAACTGTTTTTT
CDR3: CASSDSTGVEKLFF

D: TRBD2
J: TRBJ2-1
V: TRBV9
DNA: TGTGCCAGCAGGGGGAGCGGAGCGGGAGAGATCAATGAGCAGTTCTTC
CDR3: CASRGSGAGEINEQFF

D: NA
J: TRBJ2-7
V: TRBV6-2/TRBV6-3
DNA: TGTGCCAGCAGTCTTCAGGGGCTAGGGTTTGGGCAGTACTTC
CDR3: CASSLQGLGFGQYF

D: NA
J: TRBJ1-4
V: TRBV20-1
DNA: TGCAGTGGAAGGCTTGGTGAAAAACTGTTTTTT
CDR3: CSGRLGEKLFF

D: NA
J: TRBJ2-3
V: TRBV29-1
DNA: TGCAGCGTTGCCGGAGTTAGCACAGATACGCAGTATTTT
CDR3: CSVAGVSTDTQYF